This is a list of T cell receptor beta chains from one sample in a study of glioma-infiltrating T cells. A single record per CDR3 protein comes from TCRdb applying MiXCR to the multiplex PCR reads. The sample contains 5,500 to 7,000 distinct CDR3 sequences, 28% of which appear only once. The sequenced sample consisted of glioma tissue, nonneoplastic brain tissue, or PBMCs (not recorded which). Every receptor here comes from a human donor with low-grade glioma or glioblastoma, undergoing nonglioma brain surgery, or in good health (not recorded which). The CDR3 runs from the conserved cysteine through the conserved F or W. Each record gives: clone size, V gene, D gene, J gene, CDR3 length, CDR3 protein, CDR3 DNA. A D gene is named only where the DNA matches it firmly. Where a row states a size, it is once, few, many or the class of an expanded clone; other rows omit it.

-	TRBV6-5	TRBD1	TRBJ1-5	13	CASSLTGNQPQHF	TGTGCCAGCAGTTTGACAGGGAATCAGCCCCAGCATTTT
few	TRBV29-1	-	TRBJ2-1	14	CSVVGLVIYNEQFF	TGCAGCGTTGTAGGGCTAGTTATCTACAATGAGCAGTTCTTC
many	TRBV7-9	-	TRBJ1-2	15	CASSRPRQTASGYTF	TGTGCCAGCAGCCGACCCCGACAGACCGCCTCAGGCTACACCTTC
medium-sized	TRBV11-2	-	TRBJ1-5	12	CASSFLNQPQHF	TGTGCCAGCAGCTTTTTAAATCAGCCCCAGCATTTT
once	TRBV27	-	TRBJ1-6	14	CGRALSGYNSPLHF	TGTGGCAGGGCACTTTCGGGGTATAATTCACCCCTCCACTTT
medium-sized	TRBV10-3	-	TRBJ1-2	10	CATLNYGYTF	TGTGCCACTCTAAACTATGGCTACACCTTC
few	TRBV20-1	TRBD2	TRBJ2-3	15	CSATLAGGPKDTQYF	TGCAGTGCCACACTAGCGGGAGGGCCTAAAGATACGCAGTATTTT
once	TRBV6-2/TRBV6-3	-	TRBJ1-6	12	CASSYWNSPLHF	TGTGCCAGCAGTTATTGGAATTCACCCCTCCACTTT
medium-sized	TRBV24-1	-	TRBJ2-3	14	CATSDLDWQDTQYF	TGTGCCACCAGTGATTTGGACTGGCAAGATACGCAGTATTTT
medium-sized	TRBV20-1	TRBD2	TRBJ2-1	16	CSAAPAIKGLANEQFF	TGCAGTGCTGCGCCCGCAATAAAGGGACTAGCCAATGAGCAGTTCTTC
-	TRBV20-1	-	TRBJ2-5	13	CSARAGGRKTQYF	TGCAGTGCCAGGGCTGGGGGGCGCAAGACCCAGTACTTC
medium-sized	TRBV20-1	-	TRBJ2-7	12	CSARDNSDEQYF	TGCAGTGCTAGAGATAACAGCGACGAGCAGTACTTC
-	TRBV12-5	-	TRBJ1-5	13	CASGLEDGRPQHF	TGTGCTAGCGGTTTGGAGGATGGTCGGCCCCAGCATTTT
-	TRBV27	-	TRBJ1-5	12	CATSHRGCAQHF	TGTGCCACCAGTCACCGGGGATGCGCCCAGCATTTT